The clone carrying this T cell receptor (beta chain) was seen ten or more times. This entry is derived from a study of blood T cell repertoires in COVID-19. Study-level information: Sample material is recorded as cDNA or gDNA derived from T cells, B-cell-depleted T cells, or PBMCs.

V dropped 5 bases and J dropped 0 bases, with 8 bases sitting between them. This CDR3 has 14 residues. Germline lookup yields CDR1 SNHLY and CDR2 FYNNEI. Here immunoSEQ multiplex PCR was the method, and the copy in TCRdb shows in-frame clones only, minus some. This repertoire shows some 130,000 clones, 80% to 90% found once; its top ten account for 2% to 2.5%. This TCR derives from a man aged 45 to 65 with active COVID-19. Sample: peripheral blood. This chain uses TRBV2 with TRBJ2-4; D unclear. Written as DNA, the CDR3 is TGTGCCAGCAGTACAGATCTAGCCAAAAACATTCAGTACTTC. Amino acid sequence: CASSTDLAKNIQYF.